A selection of T cell receptor beta chains follows, all from one sample in a study of identical twins. Via MiXCR, TCRdb re-called the 5' RACE reads, giving one row per CDR3 protein. The sample has approximately 190,000 distinct CDR3 sequences, roughly 15% seen once. These data are also associated with another study on T cells expressing NK-cell markers.

Sample: CD8+ T cells sorted from blood. These receptors were obtained from a woman aged 18-35 years in good health. The CDR3 runs from the conserved cysteine through the conserved F or W. A D gene is named only where the DNA matches it firmly. Not every row has a clone size; where given, it reads once, few, many or a size class.

j_gene: TRBJ2-5; v_gene: TRBV12-5; len: 15; d_gene: .; abundance: .; CDR3aa: CASRPAIRDQETQYF; CDR3nt: TGTGCTAGTCGGCCCGCAATCAGGGACCAAGAGACCCAGTACTTC
j_gene: TRBJ2-3; v_gene: TRBV6-2/TRBV6-3; len: 15; d_gene: .; abundance: few; CDR3aa: CASSYSGAPADTQYF; CDR3nt: TGTGCCAGCAGTTACTCTGGGGCCCCCGCAGATACGCAGTATTTT
j_gene: TRBJ1-1; v_gene: TRBV29-1; len: 12; d_gene: TRBD1; abundance: .; CDR3aa: CSAPGRGGEAFF; CDR3nt: TGCAGCGCCCCGGGCAGGGGGGGTGAAGCTTTCTTT
j_gene: TRBJ2-1; v_gene: TRBV19; len: 15; d_gene: .; abundance: few; CDR3aa: CASSIGPPSYNEQFF; CDR3nt: TGTGCCAGTAGTATAGGGCCGCCTAGCTACAATGAGCAGTTCTTC
j_gene: TRBJ2-5; v_gene: TRBV7-9; len: 14; d_gene: TRBD2; abundance: many; CDR3aa: CASTKTSQRETQYF; CDR3nt: TGTGCCAGCACGAAGACTAGCCAGCGGGAGACCCAGTACTTC
j_gene: TRBJ2-4; v_gene: TRBV27; len: 19; d_gene: TRBD2; abundance: once; CDR3aa: CASSPGGTSGRVAKNIQYF; CDR3nt: TGTGCCAGCAGTCCAGGCGGGACTAGCGGGAGGGTAGCCAAAAACATTCAGTACTTC
j_gene: TRBJ2-2; v_gene: TRBV9; len: 15; d_gene: TRBD2; abundance: few; CDR3aa: CASSKSSGSTGELFF; CDR3nt: TGTGCCAGCAGCAAATCTAGCGGGAGCACCGGGGAGCTGTTTTTT
j_gene: TRBJ1-2; v_gene: TRBV6-1; len: 13; d_gene: .; abundance: many; CDR3aa: CASSEQESDGYTF; CDR3nt: TGTGCCAGCAGTGAACAGGAAAGTGATGGCTACACCTTC
j_gene: TRBJ2-3; v_gene: TRBV15; len: 15; d_gene: TRBD2; abundance: few; CDR3aa: CATSRASGNWDTQYF; CDR3nt: TGTGCCACCAGCAGAGCTAGCGGGAATTGGGATACGCAGTATTTT
j_gene: TRBJ2-7; v_gene: TRBV6-5; len: 13; d_gene: .; abundance: few; CDR3aa: CASSYSVHYEQYF; CDR3nt: TGTGCCAGCAGTTACTCCGTCCATTACGAGCAGTACTTC
j_gene: TRBJ2-7; v_gene: TRBV6-1; len: 13; d_gene: .; abundance: few; CDR3aa: CASRSKRDYEQYF; CDR3nt: TGTGCCAGCAGAAGTAAACGAGACTACGAGCAGTACTTC
j_gene: TRBJ2-6; v_gene: TRBV9; len: 15; d_gene: .; abundance: .; CDR3aa: CASSSPATGANVLTF; CDR3nt: TGTGCCAGCAGCAGTCCAGCGACGGGGGCCAACGTCCTGACTTTC
j_gene: TRBJ2-2; v_gene: TRBV4-2; len: 15; d_gene: TRBD1; abundance: many; CDR3aa: CASSPEDRGAGELFF; CDR3nt: TGTGCCAGCAGCCCCGAGGACAGGGGCGCCGGGGAGCTGTTTTTT
j_gene: TRBJ1-4; v_gene: TRBV7-9; len: 12; d_gene: .; abundance: few; CDR3aa: CASSLGPDKLFF; CDR3nt: TGTGCCAGCAGCTTAGGGCCCGATAAACTGTTTTTT
j_gene: TRBJ2-7; v_gene: TRBV6-1; len: 14; d_gene: .; abundance: few; CDR3aa: CASTDQGLAYEQYF; CDR3nt: TGTGCCAGCACGGACCAGGGGTTGGCCTACGAGCAGTACTTC
j_gene: TRBJ1-1; v_gene: TRBV5-1; len: 15; d_gene: .; abundance: .; CDR3aa: CASSLAQGGGTEAFF; CDR3nt: TGCGCCAGCAGCTTGGCACAGGGAGGGGGCACTGAAGCTTTCTTT
j_gene: TRBJ2-5; v_gene: TRBV6-1; len: 14; d_gene: TRBD2; abundance: .; CDR3aa: CASSTAGPQETQYF; CDR3nt: TGTGCCAGCAGTACAGCGGGGCCCCAAGAGACCCAGTACTTC
j_gene: TRBJ2-1; v_gene: TRBV11-2; len: 19; d_gene: TRBD2; abundance: few; CDR3aa: CASSLDSSGGLSSYNEQFF; CDR3nt: TGTGCCAGCAGCTTAGACTCTAGCGGGGGACTCAGCTCCTACAATGAGCAGTTCTTC
j_gene: TRBJ2-1; v_gene: TRBV9; len: 12; d_gene: .; abundance: few; CDR3aa: CASSEGGNEQFF; CDR3nt: TGTGCCAGCAGCGAGGGCGGGAATGAGCAGTTCTTC
j_gene: TRBJ2-5; v_gene: TRBV5-6; len: 11; d_gene: .; abundance: .; CDR3aa: CASGKQETQYF; CDR3nt: TGTGCCAGCGGGAAACAAGAGACCCAGTACTTC
j_gene: TRBJ2-1; v_gene: TRBV6-1; len: 17; d_gene: TRBD2; abundance: few; CDR3aa: CASSLLPPGGAYNEQFF; CDR3nt: TGTGCCAGCAGCCTTCTTCCTCCGGGGGGTGCCTACAATGAGCAGTTCTTC
j_gene: TRBJ1-2; v_gene: TRBV12-3/TRBV12-4; len: 13; d_gene: .; abundance: few; CDR3aa: CASSLIDGPGYTF; CDR3nt: TGTGCCAGCAGTTTGATTGACGGGCCGGGCTACACCTTC